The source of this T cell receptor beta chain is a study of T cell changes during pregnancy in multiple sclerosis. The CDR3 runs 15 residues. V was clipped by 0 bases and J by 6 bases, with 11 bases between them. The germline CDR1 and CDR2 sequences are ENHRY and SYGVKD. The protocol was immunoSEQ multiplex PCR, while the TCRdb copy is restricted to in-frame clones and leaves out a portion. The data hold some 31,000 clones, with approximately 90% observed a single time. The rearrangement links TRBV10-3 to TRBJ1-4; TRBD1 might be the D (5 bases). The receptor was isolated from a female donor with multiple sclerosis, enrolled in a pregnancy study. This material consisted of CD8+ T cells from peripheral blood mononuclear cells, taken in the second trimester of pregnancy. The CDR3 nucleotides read TGTGCCATCAGTGAGTCCGGGGGTGTCGATGAAAAACTGTTTTTT. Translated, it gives CAISESGGVDEKLFF.